The 22 T cell receptor beta chains below all came from one sample that was sequenced in a study of shared clonotypes between healthy human individuals. The protocol was immunoSEQ multiplex PCR, while the TCRdb copy is restricted to in-frame clones and leaves out a portion. The sample lists approximately 470,000 clones, around 85% occurring once. Material for sequencing was PBMCs. These receptors all come from a woman aged 40 to 50 in good health. Some clones in this sample may be carry-over from other donors' samples.

This rearrangement joins TRBV15 to TRBJ2-2; D uncertain. Germline CDR1 and CDR2: LNHNV and YYDKDF (reference sequence). This CDR3 comprises 16 residues. V was pared by 0 bases and J by 4 bases, with 12 bases between. The CDR3 reads CATSRDQTAGTGELFF. CDR3 bases: TGTGCCACCAGCAGAGATCAGACGGCAGGCACCGGGGAGCTGTTTTTT.

In the case of this clone: It differs at one base from a far larger clone, so likely a read error. The identical CDR3 is also encoded by other nucleotide sequences in the sample. The V gene is TRBV6-6, the J gene TRBJ2-3; 8 bases align to TRBD1. V lost 9 bases and J lost 1; bases outside the gene matches: 6. Germline-derived CDR1 and CDR2 are MNHNY and SVGAGI (reference sequence). The CDR3 runs 14 residues. CDR3 in DNA: TGTGCCAGTGGGTCGGGACAGGGCACAGATACGCAGTATTTT. Its protein is CASGSGQGTDTQYF.

This clone came up many times. The same CDR3 can be traced to other DNA sequences in this sample. This chain joins TRBV30 and TRBJ1-2; D gene ambiguous. Germline V CDR1 and CDR2: GTSNPN, SVGIG (reference sequence). CDR3 length: 12 residues. V was cut by 2 bases and J by 4 bases, with 8 bases left in between. CDR3 DNA sequence: TGTGCCTGGAGTCGACCGACCTATGGCTACACCTTC. Its translation: CAWSRPTYGYTF. Variable domain in full (rest from reference TRBV30 and TRBJ1-2): SQTIHQWPATLVQPVGSPLSLECTVEGTSNPNLYWYRQAAGRGLQLLFYSVGIGQISSEVPQNLSASRPQDRQFILSSKKLLLSDSGFYLCAWSRPTYGYTFGSGTRLTVV.

The CDR3 loop is CASSQFRQGDLQKGTGELFF. As DNA, the CDR3 is TGCGCCAGCAGTCAATTTCGACAGGGGGATTTGCAAAAGGGGACCGGGGAGCTGTTTTTT. V is TRBV23-1 and J is TRBJ2-2, with 9 positions matching TRBD1. TRBV23-1 falls under the ORF class, with uncertain function. V lost 1 base, J lost 5 bases, and 17 bases stayed unmatched. The CDR3 extends over 20 amino acids.

The chain has TRBV5-1 and TRBJ2-3; 12 nucleotides agree with TRBD2. The CDR3 totals 15 residues. The ends lost 4 bases at V and 3 bases at J; junction bases unmatched: 3. The germline CDR1 and CDR2 sequences are SGHRS and YFSETQ. The CDR3 coding sequence is TGCGCCAGCAGCCTTACTAGCGGGAGGACAGATACGCAGTATTTT. Amino acids: CASSLTSGRTDTQYF. The whole variable domain, filled in from reference TRBV5-1 and TRBJ2-3, reads KAGVTQTPRYLIKTRGQQVTLSCSPISGHRSVSWYQQTPGQGLQFLFEYFSETQRNKGNFPGRFSGRQFSNSRSEMNVSTLELGDSALYLCASSLTSGRTDTQYFGPGTRLTVL.

V and J are TRBV2 and TRBJ2-2; D ambiguous. This CDR3 has 14 residues. The germline CDR1 and CDR2 sequences are SNHLY and FYNNEI. Trimming left V 6 bases short and J 1 base short, with 9 bases between. This CDR3 reads CASRLDGNTGELFF. In DNA, the CDR3 is TGTGCCAGCAGACTGGACGGGAACACCGGGGAGCTGTTTTTT.

The rearrangement joins TRBV19 to TRBJ2-7; D is perhaps TRBD1 (6 bases). The germline V gene has CDR1 LNHDA and CDR2 SQIVND (reference sequence). V was pared by 1 base and J by 0 bases, with 16 bases between. The CDR3 totals 17 residues. As DNA, the CDR3 is TGTGCCAGTAGTATAGCCCCGCCGGGACAATTCTCCTACGAGCAGTACTTC. This translates into CASSIAPPGQFSYEQYF.

V and J are TRBV10-3 and TRBJ2-7; D not resolved. V lost 5 bases, J lost 1 base, and 9 bases lay in between. Germline CDR1 is ENHRY and CDR2 is SYGVKD. CDR3 size: 13 residues. The chain's CDR3 is CAISLGRSYEQYF. CDR3 nucleotide sequence: TGTGCCATCAGTTTAGGACGGTCCTACGAGCAGTACTTC.

The sample holds a few counts of this clone. J is TRBJ2-2 and V is TRBV18; tentative D call: TRBD1 (5 bases). Looked up from germline, CDR1 is KGHSH and CDR2 is LQKENI. Trimming removed 5 bases at V and 1 base at J, with 11 bases between. This CDR3 is 15 amino acids long. This CDR3 is CASSAQQVNTGELFF. CDR3 in DNA: TGTGCCAGCTCAGCACAACAGGTGAACACCGGGGAGCTGTTTTTT.

V usage is TRBV5-1 and J usage is TRBJ1-3; D may be TRBD1 (6 bases). Near its end, the DNA agrees better with TRBJ2-2, so the J call may be wrong. The germline V gene has CDR1 SGHRS and CDR2 YFSETQ. The CDR3 covers 14 residues. CDR3 in amino acids: CASRDRPNTGELFF. The CDR3 DNA reads as TGCGCCAGCAGGGACAGACCGAACACCGGGGAGCTGTTTTTT.

Notes on this clone: A far larger clone is one nucleotide away, so this likely arose from a read error. Other nucleotide sequences from this sample produce the same CDR3. The chain joins TRBV14 to TRBJ1-1, with 8 bases matching TRBD1. Germline CDR1 reads SGHDN; CDR2 reads FVKESK. This CDR3 spans 14 amino acids. CDR3 sequence: CASSQFQGAAEAFF. DNA of the CDR3: TGTGCCAGCAGCCAATTCCAGGGGGCTGCTGAAGCTTTCTTC. Complete variable domain (other parts from reference TRBV14 and TRBJ1-1): EAGVTQFPSHSVIEKGQTVTLRCDPISGHDNLYWYRRVMGKEIKFLLHFVKESKQDESGMPNNRFLAERTGGTYSTLKVQPAELEDSGVYFCASSQFQGAAEAFFGQGTRLTVV.

Regarding this clone: This likely came from a read error, as a far larger clone is one base away. The chain uses TRBV14 and TRBJ1-1; no firm D call. CDR1 and CDR2 from the germline V gene are SGHDN and FVKESK. CDR3 size: 15 residues. The ends were cut back, 4 bases at V and 1 base at J, with 13 bases in the middle. CDR3 sequence reads: CASSRDFTPNTEAFF. In DNA, the CDR3 is TGTGCCAGCAGCCGGGATTTTACGCCGAACACTGAAGCTTTCTTT.

This clone was counted a few times. Other DNA variants within this sample encode the same CDR3. This chain links TRBV11-3 with TRBJ2-3; the D is unclear. The CDR3 sequence is 14 residues long. Germline CDR1 reads SGHNT; CDR2 reads YENEEA. V lost 1 base and J lost 0, with 5 bases in between. CDR3 in DNA: TGTGCCAGCAGCTTAGCTCGGAGCACAGATACGCAGTATTTT. Its protein product is CASSLARSTDTQYF.

The chain recombines TRBV28 with TRBJ1-1, with D tentatively TRBD1 (6 bases). The CDR3 extends over 15 amino acids. Trimming stripped 6 bases from V and 1 base from J, with 15 bases between. The germline CDR1 and CDR2 sequences are MDHEN and SYDVKM. The CDR3 spells CASRGAGTGNTEAFF. DNA for the CDR3: TGTGCCAGCAGGGGGGCCGGGACGGGGAACACTGAAGCTTTCTTT. Full variable domain (outside the CDR3, taken from reference TRBV28 and TRBJ1-1): DVKVTQSSRYLVKRTGEKVFLECVQDMDHENMFWYRQDPGLGLRLIYFSYDVKMKEKGDIPEGYSVSREKKERFSLILESASTNQTSMYLCASRGAGTGNTEAFFGQGTRLTVV.

This clone was recorded many times. At the DNA level, this CDR3 is encoded by other sequences in the same sample as well. V usage is TRBV28 and J usage is TRBJ1-5, with D hard to call. Germline CDR1 reads MDHEN; CDR2 reads SYDVKM. The CDR3 runs 12 residues. Trimming removed 1 base at V and 6 bases at J, with 4 bases between. The CDR3 nucleotides read TGTGCCAGCAGTTTATTCCTTCAGCCCCAGCATTTT. Protein: CASSLFLQPQHF.

The V and J genes are TRBV30 and TRBJ1-1; no clear D gene. The germline gives CDR1 GTSNPN, CDR2 SVGIG (reference sequence). Trimming took 4 bases from V and 4 from J, leaving 16 bases between them. CDR3 length equals 14 residues. The CDR3 DNA reads TGTGCCTGGACTGGACCGCTGGATAGCACTGAAGCTTTCTTT. Its protein product is CAWTGPLDSTEAFF.

This clone was counted at least ten times. The rearrangement joins TRBV7-2 to TRBJ2-7, with D uncertain. The V end was cut by 3 bases, the J end by 6 bases, with 12 bases between. The V gene's germline CDR1 is SGHTA and CDR2 FQGNSA. CDR3 length equals 13 residues. The chain's CDR3 is CASSLGWLGEQYF. As DNA, the CDR3 is TGTGCCAGCAGCTTGGGTTGGTTGGGCGAGCAGTACTTC.

The V call is TRBV2, the J call TRBJ2-7; no clear D. The V and J ends lost 7 bases and 0 bases respectively, with 10 bases between them. This CDR3 has 13 residues. Germline V CDR1 and CDR2: SNHLY, FYNNEI. The CDR3 DNA reads TGTGCCAGCACGGTCCATCACTCCTACGAGCAGTACTTC. It codes for CASTVHHSYEQYF.

This chain joins TRBV7-2 and TRBJ1-2; D gene uncertain. Trimming stripped 7 bases from V and 3 bases from J, with 12 bases between. The CDR3 extends over 13 amino acids. Germline V gives CDR1 SGHTA, CDR2 FQGNSA. CDR3 sequence (DNA): TGTGCCAGCACCACCTCGACCGACTATGGCTACACCTTC. This sequence encodes CASTTSTDYGYTF.

There are a few counts of this clone. This likely came from a read error, as a far larger clone is one base away. Other DNA sequences in the same sample also yield this CDR3. The chain links TRBV4-1 to TRBJ2-3, with unresolved D. The CDR3 runs 14 residues. Trimming took off 2 bases at V and 0 bases at J, with 6 bases between the two ends. Germline V CDR1 and CDR2: MGHRA, YSYEKL. The chain's CDR3 is CASSQLDSTDTQYF. CDR3 nucleotide sequence: TGCGCCAGCAGCCAACTGGACAGCACAGATACGCAGTATTTT.

As to this clone: A far larger clone is one nucleotide away, so this likely arose from a read error. Other DNA sequences in this specimen translate into the identical CDR3. The V gene is TRBV7-2, the J gene TRBJ2-7, with a weak D call TRBD2 (5 bases). The CDR3 loop spans 15 amino acids. Germline-derived CDR1 and CDR2 are SGHTA and FQGNSA. CDR3 amino acids: CASSLTGSFSYEQYF. The DNA for the CDR3 is TGTGCCAGCAGCTTAACGGGGTCATTCTCCTACGAGCAGTACTTT.

V gene TRBV7-9 combines with J gene TRBJ1-2; no clear D. Germline CDR1 and CDR2: SEHNR and FQNEAQ (reference sequence). The CDR3 has 13 amino acids. V gave up 5 bases and J gave up 8 bases, with 15 bases separating them. DNA of the CDR3: TGTGCCAGCAGCCCTTGGTCGGAGCCGGGCTACACCTTC. Amino acids: CASSPWSEPGYTF.